This paragraph reports one T cell receptor (beta chain). What it binds is unknown. These data originate in a study of early stage breast cancer tumors. Study summary: Invasive lobular carcinomas made up about 35% of the 12 ER+/PR+/HER2- tumors.

The CDR3 loop spans 15 amino acids. The J segment lost 5 bases and the V segment lost 5 bases, leaving 9 bases of the junction unmatched. Method: immunoSEQ multiplex PCR; TCRdb's copy keeps in-frame clones and lacks some. The table lists over a thousand clones, about 80% of them singletons. Study conclusions and caveats: Bulk DNA sequencing of unsorted cells missed chain pairing and markers.

This chain joins TRBV6-7 and TRBJ1-5, with 7 nucleotides matching TRBD1. TRBV6-7 is an ORF, and what it does is uncertain. Sample: normal breast tissue next to the tumor. The clonotype originates from a person aged 45-60 years with breast cancer. The CDR3 sequence is CASSDIDRVDQPQHF. The CDR3 coding sequence is TGTGCCAGCAGTGACATTGACAGGGTAGATCAGCCCCAGCATTTT.